This is a list of T cell receptor beta chains from one sample in a study of regulatory T cells in long-lasting Graves disease. A single record per CDR3 protein comes from TCRdb applying MiXCR to the multiplex PCR reads. The table has approximately 500,000 distinct CDR3 sequences, approximately 21% seen once. Sequences were derived from peripheral blood mononuclear cells (PBMCs), sampled when the disease was refractory, from a patient treated with antithyroid drugs. These receptors all stem from a female donor with Graves disease. Both conserved end residues are part of each CDR3. D genes are given only for firm matches. Size tells how often a clone was seen (once, few, many) or the class of an expanded clone, and some rows leave it out.

v_call	clone_size	d_call	j_call	cdr3_aa	cdr3_nt
TRBV28	many	-	TRBJ2-1	CASGRGPAGNEQFF	TGTGCCAGCGGGCGGGGTCCGGCGGGGAATGAGCAGTTCTTC
TRBV19	-	-	TRBJ1-1	CAGGSAEAFF	TGTGCCGGTGGGTCCGCTGAAGCTTTCTTT
TRBV6-2/TRBV6-3	few	-	TRBJ2-7	CATIQTGRASYEQYF	TGTGCCACAATACAAACAGGGAGAGCTTCCTACGAGCAGTACTTC
TRBV28	few	-	TRBJ2-2	CASSYPWGRENTGELFF	TGTGCCAGCAGTTACCCTTGGGGGCGGGAGAATACCGGGGAGCTGTTTTTT
TRBV7-9	few	-	TRBJ1-3	CASSRQSISGNTIYF	TGTGCCAGCAGCCGACAGAGTATCTCTGGAAACACCATATATTTT
TRBV2	many	-	TRBJ2-4	CASSENSGSGVRKNIQYF	TGTGCCAGCAGTGAAAATTCGGGGTCAGGGGTGAGGAAGAACATTCAGTACTTC
TRBV24-1	many	TRBD1	TRBJ1-2	CATSDPGQGPYGYTF	TGTGCCACCAGTGATCCCGGACAGGGACCCTATGGCTACACCTTC
TRBV29-1	many	-	TRBJ1-1	CSVDEGGNTEAFF	TGCAGCGTTGATGAGGGAGGAAACACTGAAGCTTTCTTT
TRBV6-2/TRBV6-3	many	TRBD2	TRBJ2-5	CASSHLAGVLETQYF	TGTGCCAGCAGTCATCTAGCGGGAGTATTAGAGACCCAGTACTTC
TRBV30	-	-	TRBJ1-5	CAWSVNRNQPQHF	TGTGCCTGGAGTGTAAACAGGAATCAGCCCCAGCATTTT
TRBV14	-	TRBD1	TRBJ1-4	CASSHLGQGASNEKLFF	TGTGCCAGCAGCCACCTCGGTCAGGGGGCGTCTAATGAAAAACTGTTTTTT
TRBV7-2	many	TRBD2	TRBJ2-7	CASSSRPGLAQYEQYF	TGTGCCAGCAGCTCTAGGCCGGGACTAGCGCAGTACGAGCAGTACTTC
TRBV5-1	-	-	TRBJ1-1	CASSLRTVGPNTEAFF	TGCGCCAGCAGCTTGCGGACAGTAGGACCGAACACTGAAGCTTTCTTT
TRBV14	-	-	TRBJ2-2	CASSQFNFGELFF	TGTGCCAGCAGCCAATTTAATTTCGGGGAGCTGTTTTTT
TRBV29-1	many	TRBD1	TRBJ2-7	CSVEDRGTSAYEQYF	TGCAGCGTAGAGGACAGGGGGACCTCTGCCTACGAGCAGTACTTC
TRBV19	-	-	TRBJ1-1	CASSMGQPEAFF	TGTGCCAGTAGTATGGGGCAGCCTGAAGCTTTCTTT
TRBV7-6	few	-	TRBJ2-2	CASSLSWRLANTGELFF	TGTGCCAGCAGCTTATCTTGGCGACTCGCGAACACCGGGGAGCTGTTTTTT
TRBV11-2	few	TRBD2	TRBJ2-7	CASSFVVGEGLTYEQYF	TGTGCCAGCAGCTTTGTGGTTGGGGAGGGTCTTACCTACGAGCAGTACTTC
TRBV9	-	-	TRBJ1-1	CASSVAKGQMNTEAFF	TGTGCCAGCAGCGTAGCAAAGGGTCAAATGAACACTGAAGCTTTCTTT
TRBV6-5	few	TRBD1	TRBJ2-7	CASSYDGQGASYEQYF	TGTGCCAGCAGTTACGACGGACAGGGGGCCTCCTACGAGCAGTACTTC
TRBV3-1	few	-	TRBJ2-7	CASSPDSQYEQYF	TGTGCCAGCAGCCCGGACAGCCAGTACGAGCAGTACTTC
TRBV27	few	-	TRBJ1-2	CASSPRGGYGYTF	TGTGCCAGCAGCCCTCGAGGAGGTTATGGCTACACCTTC
TRBV9	many	-	TRBJ2-7	CASSVALGSTYEQYF	TGTGCCAGCAGCGTGGCCCTCGGCAGCACCTACGAGCAGTACTTC
TRBV13	many	-	TRBJ1-2	CASSLHRANYGYTF	TGTGCCAGCAGCTTACACAGGGCCAACTATGGCTACACCTTC
TRBV7-8	many	-	TRBJ1-1	CASTRGGGLGNTEAFF	TGTGCCAGCACTCGAGGGGGGGGGCTGGGGAACACTGAAGCTTTCTTT
TRBV29-1	many	TRBD1	TRBJ1-4	CSVNRGTNEKLFF	TGCAGCGTTAACAGGGGGACTAATGAAAAACTGTTTTTT
TRBV28	many	-	TRBJ2-7	CASSSPPNEQYF	TGTGCCAGCAGTTCACCCCCAAACGAGCAGTACTTC
TRBV19	many	-	TRBJ1-2	CASSIDGVAQRSYTF	TGTGCCAGTAGTATAGATGGGGTCGCACAGCGCAGCTACACCTTC
TRBV3-1	few	-	TRBJ1-5	CASSQDLRSNQPQHF	TGTGCCAGCAGCCAAGATCTTCGGAGCAATCAGCCCCAGCATTTT
TRBV28	many	-	TRBJ2-7	CASRPGGNYEQYF	TGTGCCAGCAGACCCGGGGGCAACTACGAGCAGTACTTC
TRBV7-9	few	TRBD1	TRBJ1-1	CASSLGTGMTEAFF	TGTGCCAGCAGCTTAGGGACAGGGATGACTGAAGCTTTCTTT
TRBV4-1	-	TRBD1	TRBJ1-1	CASSQDEGAWTEAFF	TGCGCCAGCAGCCAAGATGAGGGGGCTTGGACTGAAGCTTTCTTT
TRBV6-5	many	TRBD2	TRBJ2-5	CASSYREEGKGTQYF	TGTGCCAGCAGTTATCGGGAGGAGGGAAAAGGGACCCAGTACTTC
TRBV10-3	many	-	TRBJ1-1	CAISDQDWDTEAFF	TGTGCCATCAGTGACCAAGACTGGGACACTGAAGCTTTCTTT
TRBV29-1	few	-	TRBJ2-7	CSVGDGNEQYF	TGCAGCGTTGGGGACGGGAACGAGCAGTACTTC
TRBV30	few	-	TRBJ1-2	CASRVGGLSGYTF	TGTGCCTCCCGAGTCGGAGGGTTAAGCGGCTACACCTTC
TRBV27	many	-	TRBJ1-6	CASSWGGADNSPLHF	TGTGCCAGCAGTTGGGGGGGCGCGGATAATTCACCCCTCCACTTT
TRBV28	few	-	TRBJ1-5	CASSPPGPQHF	TGTGCCAGCAGTCCCCCAGGGCCCCAGCATTTT
TRBV6-5	few	TRBD1	TRBJ1-2	CASSSTGRYTF	TGTGCCAGCAGTTCGACAGGGCGCTACACCTTC
TRBV20-1	many	-	TRBJ1-2	CSAGGGLRGYTF	TGCAGTGCAGGAGGGGGTCTCCGTGGCTACACCTTC
TRBV3-2	-	-	TRBJ2-7	CASFDRYPYEQYF	TGTGCCAGCTTTGACAGATACCCCTACGAGCAGTACTTC
TRBV6-1	-	-	TRBJ1-2	CASSPRGNYGYTF	TGTGCCAGCAGCCCTAGGGGCAACTATGGCTACACCTTC
TRBV20-1	-	TRBD1	TRBJ2-5	CSAERTGDLWETQYF	TGCAGTGCTGAAAGGACAGGAGACCTTTGGGAGACCCAGTACTTC
TRBV27	-	TRBD1	TRBJ1-2	CASSPGTALARTF	TGTGCCAGCAGTCCGGGGACAGCACTGGCACGGACCTTC
TRBV5-1	few	-	TRBJ2-2	CASSLGVQVGSGELFF	TGCGCCAGCAGCTTGGGAGTCCAAGTTGGATCCGGGGAGCTGTTTTTT
TRBV2	many	-	TRBJ1-2	CASSETADPWRGYTF	TGTGCCAGCAGTGAAACGGCAGATCCTTGGAGGGGCTACACCTTC
TRBV29-1	few	TRBD1	TRBJ2-7	CSAWDRGGEQYF	TGCAGCGCCTGGGACAGGGGTGGAGAGCAGTACTTC
TRBV28	many	TRBD1	TRBJ1-4	CASSPYRGWKEKLFF	TGTGCCAGCAGTCCCTACAGGGGTTGGAAAGAAAAACTGTTTTTT
TRBV7-9	-	-	TRBJ2-5	CASRTAAGETQYF	TGTGCCAGCAGGACGGCCGCAGGGGAGACCCAGTACTTC
TRBV7-8	-	TRBD2	TRBJ2-7	CASSFGASGGEQYF	TGTGCCAGCAGCTTTGGGGCTAGCGGGGGCGAGCAGTACTTC
TRBV7-8	-	-	TRBJ2-7	CASSPARRFGYEQYF	TGTGCCAGCAGCCCCGCCCGACGATTCGGTTACGAGCAGTACTTC
TRBV28	many	TRBD2	TRBJ2-5	CASKRGTQYF	TGTGCCAGCAAGCGGGGGACCCAGTACTTC
TRBV28	-	-	TRBJ2-3	CASSLFRELTDTQYF	TGTGCCAGCAGTTTATTTAGGGAGCTCACAGATACGCAGTATTTT
TRBV20-1	many	-	TRBJ1-2	CSADSTANYGYTF	TGCAGTGCTGACTCAACAGCTAACTATGGCTACACCTTC
TRBV10-3	few	-	TRBJ2-7	CAISESSRASYEQYF	TGTGCCATCAGTGAGTCGAGCAGGGCCTCCTACGAGCAGTACTTC
TRBV27	many	TRBD2	TRBJ2-4	CASSQRGGAKNIQYF	TGTGCCAGCAGTCAGCGGGGGGGAGCCAAAAACATTCAGTACTTC
TRBV2	many	-	TRBJ1-6	CATDRGYNSPLHF	TGTGCCACCGACCGGGGGTATAATTCACCCCTCCACTTT